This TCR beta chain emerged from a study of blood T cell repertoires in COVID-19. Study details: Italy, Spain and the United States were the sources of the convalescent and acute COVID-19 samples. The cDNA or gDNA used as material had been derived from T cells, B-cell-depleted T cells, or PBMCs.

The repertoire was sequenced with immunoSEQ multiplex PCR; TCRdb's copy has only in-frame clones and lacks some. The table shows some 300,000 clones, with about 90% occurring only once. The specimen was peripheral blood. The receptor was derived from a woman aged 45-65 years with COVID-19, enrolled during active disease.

CDR3: CASSSLGQYQANEQFF. The CDR3, as DNA: TGCGCCAGCAGCTCCCTGGGACAGTACCAGGCGAATGAGCAGTTCTTC. The rearrangement uses TRBV5-1 and TRBJ2-1, with TRBD1 matching 7 bases. The germline V gene has CDR1 SGHRS and CDR2 YFSETQ. CDR3 length equals 16 residues. Unmatched junction bases numbered 13, after V lost 3 bases and J lost 7 bases.